What follows are 7 T cell receptor beta chains derived from one specimen sequenced in a study of prognosis after radiotherapy for stage I lung cancer. TCR beta CDR3 was amplified from genomic DNA by two-round multiplex PCR. The first PCR round targeted every TRBV and TRBJ gene with specific primers. TCRdb ran MiXCR on the multiplex PCR reads and lists one entry per CDR3 protein. Of about 19,000 distinct CDR3 sequences listed, over 45% are singletons. The source was PBMCs, collected before or after stereotactic body radiation therapy (not recorded which). These receptors came from a donor of 50 years or more with non-small cell lung cancer.

Ten or more counts support this clonotype. The chain couples TRBV6-1 to TRBJ2-7; a weak D match, TRBD1 (5 bases). CDR3 length equals 12 residues. CDR1 and CDR2 from the germline V gene are MNHNS and SASEGT. V gave up 5 bases and J gave up 6 bases, with 11 bases separating them. CDR3: CASSPSGIEQYF. The CDR3 DNA follows: TGTGCCAGCAGTCCCTCAGGGATCGAGCAGTACTTC.

This clonotype was observed at least ten times. V and J are TRBV28 and TRBJ2-6, with TRBD2 as a possible D gene (6 bases). Trimming pared 2 bases from V and 2 bases from J, leaving 7 bases between. The length of the CDR3 is 15 residues. The germline gives CDR1 MDHEN, CDR2 SYDVKM. The CDR3 nucleotides read TGTGCCAGCAGTTTAACGGGGGCTGGGGCCAACGTCCTGACTTTC. Its translation: CASSLTGAGANVLTF.

The genes are TRBV20-1 and TRBJ2-3; D may correspond to TRBD1 or TRBD2 (7 bases each). This CDR3 is 14 amino acids long. Germline CDR1 is DFQATT and CDR2 is SNEGSKA (reference sequence). V lost 5 bases and J 2 bases, leaving 14 bases between the germline ends. CDR3 sequence reads: CSAPGGGDTDTQYF. In DNA, the CDR3 is TGCAGTGCTCCAGGGGGGGGAGACACAGATACGCAGTATTTT.

As to this clonotype: The germline gene is not matched at one end of the junction; a read error may be the cause. V gene TRBV25-1 combines with J gene TRBJ1-2; a possible D gene is TRBD1 (5 bases). The germline gives CDR1 MGHDK, CDR2 SYGVNS. The CDR3 loop spans 12 amino acids. CDR3 residues: CASSDGGDGHAF. The CDR3 nucleotides read TGTGCCAGCAGTGATGGAGGGGATGGCCACGCCTTC.

Only one count was recorded for this clonotype. V and J are TRBV30 and TRBJ1-6; 9 bases match TRBD1. The V gene's germline CDR1 is GTSNPN and CDR2 SVGIG (reference sequence). The CDR3 is made up of 14 amino acids. Trimming cost V 7 bases and J 8 bases; bases outside gene matches: 9. The CDR3 sequence: CALNRDREDSPLHF. CDR3 sequence (DNA): TGTGCCTTAAACCGGGACAGGGAGGATTCACCCCTCCACTTT.

V gene TRBV18 combines with J gene TRBJ2-7, with 9 nucleotides matching TRBD1. The germline CDR1 and CDR2 sequences are KGHSH and LQKENI. The V segment lost 4 bases and the J segment 6 bases; nucleotides outside the gene matches: 13. The CDR3 sequence is 16 residues long. Here the CDR3 reads CASSRPAGQGSAEQYF. CDR3 sequence (DNA): TGTGCCAGCTCACGCCCCGCGGGACAGGGCTCGGCCGAGCAGTACTTC.

This clonotype was seen at least ten times. The V gene is TRBV20-1, the J gene TRBJ2-7, with 11 bases matching TRBD2. Germline V gene data show CDR1 as DFQATT and CDR2 as SNEGSKA (reference sequence). V lost 1 base and J lost 7; bases outside the gene matches: 9. This CDR3 has 15 amino acids. CDR3 amino acids: CSARVILAGVGEQYF. The CDR3 bases are TGCAGTGCTAGAGTGATACTAGCGGGAGTAGGAGAGCAGTACTTC.